Listed below are T cell receptor beta chains from one sample, sequenced in a study of technical replicates of blood from a handful of donors. Assay used: immunoSEQ multiplex PCR; TCRdb lists only in-frame clones, some missing. The table shows about 70,000 clones, with approximately 96% occurring only once. Source material: T cells isolated from PBMCs. These receptors all stem from a human donor in good health. The CDR3 runs from the conserved cysteine through the conserved F or W. The D gene is left open where the match is weak. Some rows mark clone size as missing; the rest say once, few, many or name a class of expanded clone.

v_gene: TRBV30
j_gene: TRBJ1-1
abundance: -
d_gene: TRBD1
CDR3aa: CAWTDDRGGGTEAFF
CDR3nt: TGTGCCTGGACCGATGACAGGGGTGGGGGGACTGAAGCTTTCTTT

v_gene: TRBV7-9
j_gene: TRBJ1-1
abundance: -
d_gene: -
CDR3aa: CASTPDRLNTEAFF
CDR3nt: TGTGCCAGCACCCCCGACAGGTTAAACACTGAAGCTTTCTTT

v_gene: TRBV2
j_gene: TRBJ1-2
abundance: -
d_gene: TRBD1
CDR3aa: CASSIRDRAYGYTF
CDR3nt: TGTGCCAGCAGCATCCGGGACAGGGCCTATGGCTACACCTTC

v_gene: TRBV9
j_gene: TRBJ1-3
abundance: -
d_gene: -
CDR3aa: CASSVGSGRTDTIYF
CDR3nt: TGTGCCAGCAGCGTAGGGTCGGGGAGGACGGACACCATATATTTT

v_gene: TRBV6-6
j_gene: TRBJ1-4
abundance: -
d_gene: -
CDR3aa: CASGPVSGKKLFF
CDR3nt: TGTGCCAGCGGCCCCGTCTCAGGCAAAAAACTGTTTTTT

v_gene: TRBV7-8
j_gene: TRBJ2-5
abundance: -
d_gene: TRBD2
CDR3aa: CASRRLWTSTRETQYF
CDR3nt: TGTGCCAGCAGACGCCTCTGGACTAGCACTCGCGAGACCCAGTACTTC

v_gene: TRBV14
j_gene: TRBJ2-7
abundance: -
d_gene: TRBD2
CDR3aa: CASSPRTSGTQYF
CDR3nt: TGTGCCAGCAGCCCGCGGACTAGCGGGACGCAGTACTTC

v_gene: TRBV12-5
j_gene: TRBJ2-3
abundance: once
d_gene: TRBD2
CDR3aa: CASAPRTSGGSLITDTQYF
CDR3nt: TGTGCTAGTGCCCCCCGGACTAGCGGGGGCTCCTTGATAACAGATACGCAGTATTTT

v_gene: TRBV4-1
j_gene: TRBJ2-1
abundance: -
d_gene: -
CDR3aa: CASSPISGLQVF
CDR3nt: TGCGCCAGCAGCCCAATAAGCGGACTCCAAGTCTTC

v_gene: TRBV5-1
j_gene: TRBJ1-1
abundance: -
d_gene: -
CDR3aa: CASSLVGGAEAFF
CDR3nt: TGCGCCAGCAGCTTGGTAGGGGGAGCTGAAGCTTTCTTT

v_gene: TRBV29-1
j_gene: TRBJ2-1
abundance: once
d_gene: -
CDR3aa: CSAIRDNEQFF
CDR3nt: TGCAGCGCGATCAGGGATAATGAGCAGTTCTTC

v_gene: TRBV2
j_gene: TRBJ1-4
abundance: -
d_gene: TRBD1
CDR3aa: CASKSQGAGEKLFF
CDR3nt: TGTGCCAGCAAATCACAGGGGGCAGGTGAAAAACTGTTTTTT

v_gene: TRBV5-1
j_gene: TRBJ2-5
abundance: -
d_gene: -
CDR3aa: CASSVDRNQETQYF
CDR3nt: TGCGCCAGCAGCGTTGACAGAAACCAAGAGACCCAGTACTTC

v_gene: TRBV27
j_gene: TRBJ2-7
abundance: -
d_gene: -
CDR3aa: CASSSALVVGDEQYF
CDR3nt: TGTGCCAGCAGTTCCGCTCTAGTAGTTGGTGACGAGCAGTACTTC

v_gene: TRBV7-9
j_gene: TRBJ2-1
abundance: -
d_gene: -
CDR3aa: CASSPGPNEQFF
CDR3nt: TGTGCCAGCAGCCCTGGGCCAAATGAGCAGTTCTTC

v_gene: TRBV7-7
j_gene: TRBJ2-1
abundance: -
d_gene: -
CDR3aa: CASSFGAYNEQFF
CDR3nt: TGTGCTAGCAGCTTCGGGGCCTACAATGAGCAGTTCTTC

v_gene: TRBV19
j_gene: TRBJ1-5
abundance: -
d_gene: TRBD1
CDR3aa: CASTAGGNGNQPQHF
CDR3nt: TGTGCCTCCACGGCAGGGGGCAATGGCAATCAGCCCCAGCATTTT

v_gene: TRBV7-6
j_gene: TRBJ2-3
abundance: -
d_gene: TRBD2
CDR3aa: CASSSRTSGGGNTQYF
CDR3nt: TGTGCCAGCAGCTCGCGGACTAGCGGGGGTGGAAATACGCAGTATTTT